This T cell receptor beta chain was documented in a study of T cell changes during pregnancy in multiple sclerosis (dated by TCRdb to the late 2010s). Describing the broader study: The study examined how the T cell repertoire changed over the course of pregnancy in women with multiple sclerosis.

Libraries were prepared through the immunoSEQ multiplex PCR assay. TCRdb re-hosts the immuneACCESS table, in-frame sequences only. Its copies lack some clones; in the studies checked, an unresolved V gene accounts for under half of them, and the cause for the rest is not known. For this sample there are around 130,000 clones; 95% to 98% appear just once. About 0.45% of the sample comes from the top ten. From a lookup of the germline V gene, CDR1 and CDR2 are SGHRS and YFSETQ. The CDR3 contains 13 residues, cysteine and phenylalanine counted. The only DNA kept is the CDR3, 39 bases in frame from the first base. V lost 0 bases and J lost 7 bases; the stretch between them is 11 bases long. A note on this clone: Its recognized antigen is unknown. Within one base of it there is no much larger clone, and no base qualities were kept.

This TCR was recovered from a female donor with multiple sclerosis, enrolled in a pregnancy study. The chain is assembled from TRBV5-1 and TRBJ2-7; possibly the D gene is TRBD1, per 5 matching bases. This specimen consisted of peripheral blood, obtained after pregnancy. The CDR3 is CASSLAPPGEQYF. The sequence in DNA is TGCGCCAGCAGCTTGGCCCCCCCAGGGGAGCAGTACTTC.